The source of this T cell receptor beta chain is a study of blood T cell repertoires in COVID-19. Study in general: Sample material is recorded as cDNA or gDNA derived from T cells, B-cell-depleted T cells, or PBMCs.

Original data processing: Amplifying reference gene primers gave estimates of nucleated cell counts. Clones were read by immunoSEQ multiplex PCR, and TCRdb kept only the in-frame ones, dropping some. V and J calls plus clone size are reproduced from that table; the DNA served to infer D and trimming. This sample has hundreds of thousands of clones; 80% to 90% occur once, and the top ten carry around 10%. Participants were aged about 18 to 100 years from 20 to 30 US areas. Cohort allocation depended upon clinical history that participants reported. This CDR3 region has 12 residues. V lost 5 bases and J 6 bases, leaving 8 bases between the germline ends. From germline, CDR1 is MGHDK and CDR2 SYGVNS.

This clonotype originated in a man between 40 and 49 years old who had recovered from COVID-19. V and J are TRBV25-1 and TRBJ1-5; D unresolved. The sequencing input was PBMCs or T cells enriched from blood (not recorded which). The CDR3 here is CASSLSSQPQHF. The CDR3 bases are TGTGCCAGCAGTTTATCCAGTCAGCCCCAGCATTTT.